This is a list of T cell receptor beta chains from one sample in a study of response to subunit inactivated influenza vaccine. TCRdb itself ran the RT-PCR reads through MiXCR, one entry per CDR3 protein. The table has about 800,000 distinct CDR3 sequences, 21% seen once. The source was PBMCs from blood, collected approximately 5 days after vaccination. The receptor source for this set is a man aged 45-65 years who received an inactivated influenza vaccine. CDR3s include the opening cysteine and the closing phenylalanine or tryptophan. D genes are given only for firm matches. Some rows have no size entry. The others give once, few or many, or a class for an expanded clone.

v_gene: TRBV11-2
j_gene: TRBJ2-1
abundance: few
d_gene: TRBD1
CDR3aa: CASSGGQDAYNEQFF
CDR3nt: TGTGCCAGCAGCGGGGGACAGGACGCCTACAATGAGCAGTTCTTC

v_gene: TRBV24-1
j_gene: TRBJ1-5
abundance: few
d_gene: TRBD1
CDR3aa: CATSDKDRGNQPQHF
CDR3nt: TGTGCCACCAGTGACAAGGACAGGGGCAATCAGCCCCAGCATTTT

v_gene: TRBV7-3
j_gene: TRBJ2-1
abundance: few
d_gene: TRBD2
CDR3aa: CASSLVGTSGNNEQFF
CDR3nt: TGTGCCAGCAGCTTAGTGGGGACTAGCGGTAACAATGAGCAGTTCTTC

v_gene: TRBV27
j_gene: TRBJ2-3
abundance: -
d_gene: -
CDR3aa: CASWEYTDTQYF
CDR3nt: TGTGCCAGCTGGGAATACACAGATACGCAGTATTTT

v_gene: TRBV28
j_gene: TRBJ2-1
abundance: -
d_gene: TRBD2
CDR3aa: CATSLTSGRAYNEQFF
CDR3nt: TGTGCCACCTCATTGACCAGCGGGAGGGCTTACAATGAGCAGTTCTTC

v_gene: TRBV10-2
j_gene: TRBJ1-1
abundance: few
d_gene: TRBD1
CDR3aa: CASTGVGAEAFF
CDR3nt: TGCGCCAGTACAGGGGTAGGAGCTGAAGCTTTCTTT

v_gene: TRBV4-3
j_gene: TRBJ2-6
abundance: -
d_gene: -
CDR3aa: CASSQDPQSSGANVLTF
CDR3nt: TGCGCCAGCAGCCAAGATCCCCAGAGCTCTGGGGCCAACGTCCTGACTTTC

v_gene: TRBV7-2
j_gene: TRBJ2-3
abundance: few
d_gene: -
CDR3aa: CASSSGPKPDTQYF
CDR3nt: TGTGCCAGCAGCTCGGGACCTAAACCCGATACGCAGTATTTT

v_gene: TRBV11-1
j_gene: TRBJ2-2
abundance: -
d_gene: -
CDR3aa: CASSLDRWQNPNTGELFF
CDR3nt: TGTGCCAGCAGCTTAGATCGCTGGCAGAACCCGAACACCGGGGAGCTGTTTTTT

v_gene: TRBV2
j_gene: TRBJ1-2
abundance: few
d_gene: -
CDR3aa: CASILGTLYDYGYTF
CDR3nt: TGTGCCAGCATACTAGGGACTCTCTATGACTATGGCTACACCTTC

v_gene: TRBV4-3
j_gene: TRBJ1-2
abundance: -
d_gene: -
CDR3aa: CASSHIQGGNGYTF
CDR3nt: TGCGCCAGCAGTCATATTCAGGGCGGCAATGGCTACACCTTC

v_gene: TRBV21-1
j_gene: TRBJ2-7
abundance: -
d_gene: -
CDR3aa: CATETSISYEQYF
CDR3nt: TGTGCCACCGAGACATCTATCTCCTACGAGCAGTACTTC

v_gene: TRBV5-1
j_gene: TRBJ2-1
abundance: -
d_gene: TRBD1
CDR3aa: CACSRTGATSYNEQFF
CDR3nt: TGCGCCTGCAGCCGGACAGGGGCGACGTCCTACAATGAGCAGTTCTTC

v_gene: TRBV28
j_gene: TRBJ2-5
abundance: -
d_gene: -
CDR3aa: CASSYSGLETQYF
CDR3nt: TGTGCCAGCAGTTACTCGGGGCTGGAGACCCAGTACTTC

v_gene: TRBV20-1
j_gene: TRBJ2-3
abundance: few
d_gene: TRBD2
CDR3aa: CSASSSGATDTQYF
CDR3nt: TGCAGTGCTAGTTCTAGCGGGGCCACAGATACGCAGTATTTT